This T cell receptor beta chain stems from a study of T cell repertoires in cytomegalovirus infection. About the research overall: HLA-C-restricted CMV epitopes, recently identified, and well-studied HLA-B-restricted ones were used by the study. Both CMV infection and a matching HLA type were indicated by public TCR beta signatures.

Study results and limitations: Clonotype analysis showed dominance of the ex vivo response by HLA-C-restricted CMV-specific TCR beta clonotypes. Totalled public TCR beta family frequency picked out people who carried CMV plus the relevant HLA.

One entry per CDR3 protein, called by TCRdb with MiXCR from the reads. Of 650,000 to 850,000 distinct CDR3 sequences in the sample, roughly 28% were seen once. Germline V gives CDR1 LNHNV, CDR2 YYDKDF (reference sequence). V was pared by 1 base and J by 7 bases, with 10 bases of the junction left unmatched. The CDR3 consists of 16 residues. The sample holds a few counts of this clonotype. Its matching antigen is unknown. The sequenced sample was cultured CD8+ T cells from PBMCs, obtained from culture after CMV antigen stimulation. The chain joins TRBV15 to TRBJ2-7; TRBD1 matches 10 bases. The source is a human donor in good health (CMV status not recorded). Some clones in this sample may be carry-over from other donors' samples. The CDR3 is CATSRVGTGDRREQYF. CDR3 DNA sequence: TGTGCCACCAGCAGAGTCGGGACAGGGGACCGACGGGAGCAGTACTTC.